The 10 T cell receptor beta chains listed next were all sequenced from one sample in a study of blood T cell repertoires in COVID-19. Assay: immunoSEQ multiplex PCR; the TCRdb copy retains only in-frame clones and omits some. The sample contains about 81,000 clones, 91% of which appear only once. The specimen sequenced was peripheral blood. The origin of the receptors is a woman aged 45-59 years in a cohort sampled during active COVID-19.

The chain carries TRBV6-5 and TRBJ1-1; D not resolved. V was cut by 8 bases and J by 1 base, with 17 bases left in between. CDR1 and CDR2 from the germline V gene are MNHEY and SVGAGI. This CDR3 comprises 15 residues. CDR3 protein: CASGAGNSGNTEAFF. In DNA, the CDR3 is TGTGCCAGCGGAGCCGGCAACTCCGGGAACACTGAAGCTTTCTTT.

The chain carries TRBV21-1 and TRBJ2-7; TRBD2, as called in the table, went unchecked against the DNA. TRBV21-1 is listed as a pseudogene. This CDR3 spans 14 amino acids. CDR3 coding DNA: TGTGCCAGCAGCAAACCCCGGGTTCAAGCGGAGCAGTACTTC. The encoded protein is CASSKPRVQAEQYF.

The genes are TRBV1 and TRBJ2-6; TRBD2 is the table's D call and was not checked against the DNA. TRBV1 is a recognized pseudogene. This CDR3 comprises 16 residues. DNA of the CDR3: TGCACCAGCAGCCAAGACGAGATCTCTGGGGCCAACGTCCTGACTTTC. Translated, it gives CTSSQDEISGANVLTF.

This chain uses TRBV15 with TRBJ1-3; D remains unclear. Trimming took 0 bases from V and 6 from J, leaving 12 bases between them. The CDR3 loop spans 15 amino acids. Germline V gives CDR1 LNHNV, CDR2 YYDKDF (reference sequence). CDR3 region: CATSRERVGENTIYF. As DNA, the CDR3 is TGTGCCACCAGCAGAGAGAGGGTCGGGGAAAACACCATATATTTT.

This chain joins TRBV4-1 and TRBJ2-1; TRBD2 aligns across 13 bases. The J segment lost 0 bases and the V segment lost 5 bases, leaving 4 bases of the junction unmatched. The CDR3 has 17 amino acids. CDR1 MGHRA and CDR2 YSYEKL come from the germline V gene. Here the CDR3 reads CASSTRTSGSSYNEQFF. The CDR3 region has the DNA TGCGCCAGCAGCACTCGGACTAGCGGGAGCTCCTACAATGAGCAGTTCTTC.

The genes are TRBV5-6 and TRBJ1-6, with D perhaps TRBD1 (6 bases). This CDR3 is built from 16 residues. V was pared by 6 bases and J by 7 bases, with 20 bases between. Looked up from germline, CDR1 is SGHDT and CDR2 is YYEEEE. The CDR3, as DNA: TGTGCCAGCACCTGGGGTGGCCAGGGGCGAAATTCACCCCTCCACTTT. Its translation: CASTWGGQGRNSPLHF.

The chain is built from TRBV4-1 and TRBJ1-5, with 9 bases aligning to TRBD1. The ends lost 1 base at V and 5 bases at J; junction bases unmatched: 9. The germline V gene has CDR1 MGHRA and CDR2 YSYEKL. There are 17 residues in the CDR3. The DNA for the CDR3 is TGCGCCAGCAGCCAAGCCCCGGACAGGGGCGCGGATCAGCCCCAGCATTTT. Translating gives CASSQAPDRGADQPQHF.

The chain links TRBV10-2 to TRBJ1-1, with TRBD1 as a possible D gene (5 bases). V lost 7 bases, J lost 5 bases, and 11 bases lay in between. Germline CDR1 WSHSY, CDR2 SAAADI. This CDR3 is built from 12 residues. The CDR3 region is CASNQGGTEAFF. As DNA, the CDR3 is TGCGCCAGCAATCAGGGTGGGACTGAAGCTTTCTTT.

J is TRBJ2-2 and V is TRBV24-1, with 7 positions matching TRBD1. Germline V gene lookup returns CDR1 KGHDR and CDR2 SFDVKD. The junction had 4 bases not matched to a gene; V was cut back by 4 bases and J by 0 bases. The CDR3 is 16 amino acids. DNA of the CDR3: TGTGCCACCAGTGACCCGACAGGGACGAACACCGGGGAGCTGTTTTTT. Translating gives CATSDPTGTNTGELFF.

The gene calls are TRBV28 and TRBJ2-1; 9 bases match TRBD2. V shed 3 bases and J 6 bases; nucleotides not matched to a gene: 0. The length of the CDR3 is 13 residues. CDR1 is MDHEN and CDR2 is SYDVKM in the germline V gene. CDR3 loop: CASSLGLANEQFF. Written as DNA, the CDR3 is TGTGCCAGCAGTTTGGGACTAGCCAATGAGCAGTTCTTC.